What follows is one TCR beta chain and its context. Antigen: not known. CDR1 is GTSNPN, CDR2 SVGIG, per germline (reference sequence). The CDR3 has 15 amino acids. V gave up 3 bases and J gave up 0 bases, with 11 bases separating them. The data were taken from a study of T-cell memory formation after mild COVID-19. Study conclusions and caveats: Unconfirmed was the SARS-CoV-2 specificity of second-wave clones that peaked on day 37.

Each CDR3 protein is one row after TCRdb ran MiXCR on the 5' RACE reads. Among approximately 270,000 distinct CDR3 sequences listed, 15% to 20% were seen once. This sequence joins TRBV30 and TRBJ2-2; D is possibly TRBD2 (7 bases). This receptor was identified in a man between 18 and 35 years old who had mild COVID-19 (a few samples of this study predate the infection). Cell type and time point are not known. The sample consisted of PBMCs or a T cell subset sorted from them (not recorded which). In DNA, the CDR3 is TGTGCCTGGAGGGGGGGGGCGACGAACACCGGGGAGCTGTTTTTT. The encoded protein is CAWRGGATNTGELFF.